Listed below are T cell receptor beta chains from one sample, sequenced in a study of Ad26.COV2.S vaccination and SARS-CoV-2 variants. Here immunoSEQ multiplex PCR was the method, and the copy in TCRdb shows in-frame clones only, minus some. The sample consists of some 410,000 clones, about 90% of them appearing once. The sample here was peripheral blood, taken in a trial of Ad26.COV2.S vaccine versus placebo. These receptors were obtained from a person between 18 and 65 years old who received the Ad26.COV2.S COVID-19 vaccine or a placebo. The CDR3 runs from the conserved cysteine through the conserved F or W. A D gene is named only where the DNA matches it firmly. Clone size is stated in some rows and not others, as once, few, many or a class when expanded.

V: TRBV6-2/TRBV6-3; size: NA; J: TRBJ1-1; D: TRBD1; CDR3: CASSTPTGKGNTEAFF
V: TRBV5-1; size: NA; J: TRBJ2-2; D: NA; CDR3: CASSLVVGLNTGELFF
V: TRBV7-2; size: NA; J: TRBJ2-3; D: NA; CDR3: CASSLDRYTDTQYF
V: TRBV6-5; size: NA; J: TRBJ1-6; D: NA; CDR3: CATAAGWANSPLHF
V: TRBV6-5; size: NA; J: TRBJ1-1; D: NA; CDR3: CASSPRRGRAEAFF
V: TRBV7-9; size: NA; J: TRBJ1-1; D: NA; CDR3: CASSLDGGGTEAFF
V: TRBV5-6; size: NA; J: TRBJ1-3; D: NA; CDR3: CASSFGASGNTIYF
V: TRBV25-1; size: NA; J: TRBJ2-2; D: NA; CDR3: CASSPSRRLVLFF
V: TRBV28; size: NA; J: TRBJ1-2; D: NA; CDR3: CASSLHSNYGYTF
V: TRBV30; size: NA; J: TRBJ2-3; D: NA; CDR3: CAWSVPPYSRFHRHTQYF
V: TRBV4-3; size: NA; J: TRBJ2-3; D: NA; CDR3: CASSQEGRTDTQYF
V: TRBV6-2/TRBV6-3; size: NA; J: TRBJ1-2; D: NA; CDR3: CASSYSSQTAYGYTF
V: TRBV5-4; size: NA; J: TRBJ1-4; D: NA; CDR3: CASSWDGRRDEKLFF
V: TRBV3-1/TRBV3-2; size: NA; J: TRBJ2-5; D: NA; CDR3: CASSAQQEFREETQYF
V: TRBV13; size: NA; J: TRBJ1-1; D: NA; CDR3: CASRSDTEAFF
V: TRBV7-2; size: NA; J: TRBJ2-4; D: TRBD1; CDR3: CASSLEQGVAKNIQYF
V: TRBV21-1; size: NA; J: TRBJ2-7; D: NA; CDR3: CASSKGRGWTGPYEQYF
V: TRBV4-3; size: once; J: TRBJ2-6; D: NA; CDR3: CASSQARLTSGANVLTF
V: TRBV27; size: NA; J: TRBJ2-7; D: NA; CDR3: CASSTSTGNEQYF
V: TRBV6-2/TRBV6-3; size: NA; J: TRBJ2-7; D: TRBD2; CDR3: CASSKGLGDEQYF
V: TRBV19; size: NA; J: TRBJ2-2; D: NA; CDR3: CASSGTWARELFF
V: TRBV18; size: NA; J: TRBJ2-7; D: TRBD1; CDR3: CASSGDRSFSYEQYF
V: TRBV14; size: NA; J: TRBJ1-6; D: NA; CDR3: CASSQVGGYSPLHF
V: TRBV3-1/TRBV3-2; size: NA; J: TRBJ1-3; D: NA; CDR3: CACRESSGNTIYF
V: TRBV5-1; size: NA; J: TRBJ2-3; D: TRBD2; CDR3: CASSFLAGGPPDTQYF
V: TRBV18; size: NA; J: TRBJ2-7; D: NA; CDR3: CASSPSGAYEQYF
V: TRBV4-3; size: NA; J: TRBJ2-5; D: TRBD2; CDR3: CASSQGTLAGGRETQYF
V: TRBV7-2; size: NA; J: TRBJ2-2; D: NA; CDR3: CASSLVGARELFF
V: TRBV7-9; size: NA; J: TRBJ2-1; D: NA; CDR3: CASSFDTSYNEQFF
V: TRBV2; size: NA; J: TRBJ2-7; D: TRBD1; CDR3: CARGQGATSDLGLIEQYF
V: TRBV24-1; size: NA; J: TRBJ2-4; D: NA; CDR3: CATAVDGNIQYF
V: TRBV27; size: NA; J: TRBJ2-5; D: NA; CDR3: CASSLGGGETQYF
V: TRBV6-6; size: NA; J: TRBJ1-6; D: NA; CDR3: CASSRSTENNSPLHF
V: TRBV6-2/TRBV6-3; size: NA; J: TRBJ2-3; D: NA; CDR3: CASSRAAGRTDTQYF
V: TRBV5-6; size: NA; J: TRBJ2-5; D: NA; CDR3: CASSRYRAEETQYF
V: TRBV20-1; size: few; J: TRBJ1-2; D: NA; CDR3: CSASTLGPLGYTF
V: TRBV15; size: NA; J: TRBJ1-5; D: NA; CDR3: CATSAAAGTSNQPQHF
V: TRBV15; size: NA; J: TRBJ2-7; D: NA; CDR3: CATSRDRGSTYEQYF
V: TRBV5-4; size: NA; J: TRBJ2-5; D: NA; CDR3: CASSSPFETQYF
V: TRBV7-8; size: NA; J: TRBJ2-7; D: NA; CDR3: CASSSTRRYEQYF
V: TRBV30; size: NA; J: TRBJ2-2; D: TRBD2; CDR3: CAWRAGGQSTGELFF